These 32 T cell receptor beta chains came from one sample sequenced in a study of cytomegalovirus exposure and HLA in healthy donors. The PCR had 60 Vbeta and 13 Jbeta primers. Generated by immunoSEQ multiplex PCR, the TCRdb table keeps only in-frame clones and is missing some. The sample has 200,000 to 250,000 clones, over 70% seen once. Sequencing used PBMCs. The receptors come from a boy aged 2 to 9 in good health and CMV-seronegative.

With regard to this clone: The sample carries other DNA sequences with the same CDR3. The chain links TRBV27 to TRBJ2-1, with 9 bases that match TRBD2. Trimming took 6 bases from V and 0 from J; bases not matched to a gene: 3. CDR3 length equals 15 residues. Per germline, CDR1 MNHEY and CDR2 SMNVEV (reference sequence). For the CDR3, the DNA is TGTGCCAGCAGCCTTAGCGGGAGCTCCTACAATGAGCAGTTCTTC. It is translated as CASSLSGSSYNEQFF.

This sequence joins TRBV25-1 and TRBJ1-1, with 10 bases identical to TRBD1. There are 15 residues in the CDR3. Per the germline V gene, CDR1 is MGHDK and CDR2 is SYGVNS. V dropped 3 bases and J dropped 3; count of bases not matched to a gene: 4. The CDR3 here is CASSDHGTGDTEAFF. The CDR3 bases are TGTGCCAGCAGTGATCACGGGACAGGGGACACTGAAGCTTTCTTT.

The rearrangement uses TRBV30 and TRBJ1-3; TRBD1 agrees at 7 bases. Germline V gene data show CDR1 as GTSNPN and CDR2 as SVGIG (reference sequence). After removal of 3 bases from V and 4 bases from J, the junction contained 9 bases not matched to a gene. The CDR3 is 15 amino acids. CDR3 nucleotide sequence: TGTGCCTGGAGAAGACAGGGACTGGGAGGAAACACCATATATTTT. Encoded protein: CAWRRQGLGGNTIYF.

This clone was counted between two and nine times. This sequence joins TRBV4-1 and TRBJ1-3; 8 bases are a match to TRBD1. CDR1 and CDR2 (germline): MGHRA, YSYEKL. V shed 4 bases and J 4 bases; nucleotides not matched to a gene: 6. The CDR3 covers 15 residues. CDR3 in DNA: TGCGCCAGCAGCCTCCGGGACAGGATAGGAAACACCATATATTTT. It translates to CASSLRDRIGNTIYF.

The V and J genes are TRBV19 and TRBJ1-6, with D possibly being TRBD1 (5 bases). Germline V gives CDR1 LNHDA, CDR2 SQIVND (reference sequence). Deletions cut 1 base from V and 10 bases from J, with 14 bases between. CDR3 size: 15 residues. CDR3 DNA: TGTGCCAGTAGTATAGTAGGCCGCGGGGGATCACCCCTCCACTTT. Protein: CASSIVGRGGSPLHF. Full variable domain (outside the CDR3, taken from reference TRBV19 and TRBJ1-6): DGGITQSPKYLFRKEGQNVTLSCEQNLNHDAMYWYRQDPGQGLRLIYYSQIVNDFQKGDIAEGYSVSREKKESFPLTVTSAQKNPTAFYLCASSIVGRGGSPLHFGNGTRLTVT.

The chain links TRBV5-4 to TRBJ1-4; the match to TRBD1 covers 7 bases. Germline lookup yields CDR1 SGHNT and CDR2 YYREEE (reference sequence). The CDR3 spans 16 residues. V gave up 4 bases and J gave up 3 bases; unmatched junction bases: 9. In DNA form, the CDR3 reads TGTGCCAGCAGCGGAGACAGGGTGGAGGCTAATGAAAAACTGTTTTTT. This codes for CASSGDRVEANEKLFF.

V and J are TRBV5-6 and TRBJ2-3, with 7 bases identical to TRBD1. CDR1 and CDR2 from the germline V gene are SGHDT and YYEEEE. The CDR3 is made up of 15 amino acids. V lost 4 bases to trimming and J lost 2 bases; unmatched junction nucleotides: 7. CDR3 sequence reads: CASSGPGQNTDTQYF. The CDR3 nucleotides are TGTGCCAGCAGCGGCCCGGGACAGAACACAGATACGCAGTATTTT.

The chain employs TRBV5-4 and TRBJ2-7, with D uncertain. Looked up from germline, CDR1 is SGHNT and CDR2 is YYREEE (reference sequence). Trimming removed 4 bases at V and 0 bases at J, with 5 bases between. The CDR3 has 12 amino acids. CDR3: CASSRNSYEQYF. CDR3 sequence (DNA): TGTGCCAGCAGCCGTAACTCCTACGAGCAGTACTTC.

V and J are TRBV6-4 and TRBJ2-3, with 7 bases fitting TRBD1. Losses at the gene ends were 2 bases for V and 0 bases for J; bases not matched to a gene: 2. There are 15 residues in the CDR3. Looked up from germline, CDR1 is MRHNA and CDR2 is SNTAGT. CDR3 amino acids: CASSDGRGSTDTQYF. CDR3 sequence (DNA): TGTGCCAGCAGTGACGGCAGGGGGAGCACAGATACGCAGTATTTT.

The rearrangement joins TRBV28 to TRBJ2-1, with 13 positions matching TRBD2. Germline V gene lookup returns CDR1 MDHEN and CDR2 SYDVKM. This CDR3 spans 16 amino acids. J gave up 1 base and V 5 bases, and 2 bases lay outside the gene matches. The CDR3 bases are TGTGCCAGCAGTCAACTAGCGGGAGGGTCCTACAATGAGCAGTTCTTC. This sequence encodes CASSQLAGGSYNEQFF.

The chain combines TRBV28 with TRBJ2-5, with 8 nucleotides matching TRBD1. In germline, CDR1 is MDHEN, CDR2 SYDVKM. After removal of 9 bases from V and 5 bases from J, the junction contained 14 bases not matched to a gene. CDR3 length: 15 amino acids. The CDR3: CASRTGLYGSETQYF. Here the CDR3 DNA reads TGTGCCAGTAGGACAGGGCTTTACGGTAGCGAGACCCAGTACTTC.

This clone appeared a single time. The chain has TRBV9 and TRBJ1-2, with a weak D call TRBD1 (5 bases). V was clipped by 4 bases and J by 6 bases, with 13 bases between them. Germline V gene lookup returns CDR1 SGDLS and CDR2 YYNGEE. The CDR3 has 13 residues. The CDR3 region has the DNA TGTGCCAGCAGCCCAGAATCAGGGAATGGCTACACCTTC. It codes for CASSPESGNGYTF.

This clone appeared once. The rearrangement joins TRBV30 to TRBJ1-5; D ambiguous. Trimming shortened V by 0 bases and J by 2 bases, and 8 bases separated the two germline ends. The CDR3 consists of 14 residues. CDR1 and CDR2 from the germline V gene are GTSNPN and SVGIG (reference sequence). The CDR3 is CAWSVPPGNQPQHF. The DNA of the CDR3 is TGTGCCTGGAGTGTACCCCCGGGCAATCAGCCCCAGCATTTT. The full variable domain, its missing parts supplied by reference TRBV30 and TRBJ1-5, is SQTIHQWPATLVQPVGSPLSLECTVEGTSNPNLYWYRQAAGRGLQLLFYSVGIGQISSEVPQNLSASRPQDRQFILSSKKLLLSDSGFYLCAWSVPPGNQPQHFGDGTRLSIL.

The rearrangement links TRBV5-1 to TRBJ1-2, with TRBD1 identical over 11 bases. Looked up from germline, CDR1 is SGHRS and CDR2 is YFSETQ. V trimming: 1 base; J trimming: 9 bases; junction bases outside the gene matches: 8. The CDR3 has 15 residues. The CDR3 here is CASSLTSGQGARYTF. DNA for the CDR3: TGCGCCAGCAGCTTGACCTCCGGACAGGGGGCGCGCTACACCTTC.

This clone was seen just once. The chain joins TRBV7-9 to TRBJ2-7; 8 bases are a match to TRBD2. V lost 4 bases to trimming and J lost 3 bases; unmatched junction nucleotides: 8. In germline, CDR1 is SEHNR, CDR2 FQNEAQ (reference sequence). The CDR3 covers 15 residues. Here the CDR3 DNA reads TGTGCCAGCAGCTATTCCGGGACTAGAGACTACGAGCAGTACTTC. This gives the protein CASSYSGTRDYEQYF.

The CDR3 region has the DNA TGTGCCAGCAGCTTGGTAGTCTCGGATGGCTACACCTTC. Translation gives CASSLVVSDGYTF. The rearrangement uses TRBV5-5 and TRBJ1-2; D not resolved. The CDR3 runs 13 residues. V shed 0 bases and J shed 6 bases, with 9 bases lying between them. CDR1 is SGHKS and CDR2 is YYEKEE in the germline V gene (reference sequence).

V and J are TRBV29-1 and TRBJ1-1, with 8 bases that match TRBD1. This CDR3 spans 14 amino acids. J lost 5 bases, V lost 6 bases, and 11 bases had no gene match. CDR1 and CDR2 from the germline V gene are SQVTM and ANQGSEA. As DNA, the CDR3 is TGCAGCGTAGCAGGGCAGGGGGCGCGAACTGAAGCTTTCTTT. Protein sequence: CSVAGQGARTEAFF.

This clone appeared a single time. The genes are TRBV5-8 and TRBJ1-5; 9 nucleotides match TRBD1. Germline V gene data show CDR1 as SGHTS and CDR2 as YDEGEE. V lost 5 bases, J lost 4 bases, and 10 bases stayed unmatched. The CDR3 length is 16 residues. The CDR3 coding sequence is TGTGCCAGCAGTCCCGGGACAGGGACTTCTAATCAGCCCCAGCATTTT. Translating it yields CASSPGTGTSNQPQHF.

The V gene is TRBV4-2, the J gene TRBJ1-1; TRBD1 aligns across 9 bases. CDR1 and CDR2 from the germline V gene are LGHNA and YNFKEQ. The CDR3 contains 15 residues. V lost 1 base and J lost 8; bases outside the gene matches: 8. The CDR3 nucleotides are TGTGCCAGCAGCCAAGGACAGGGGGTGACTGGGGAAGCTTTCTTT. Its translation: CASSQGQGVTGEAFF.

The genes are TRBV19 and TRBJ2-3; 13 bases line up with TRBD2. Germline CDR1 reads LNHDA; CDR2 reads SQIVND (reference sequence). The V segment lost 5 bases and the J segment 3 bases; nucleotides outside the gene matches: 2. The CDR3 length is 15 residues. The CDR3, as DNA: TGTGCCAGTAGTGTGGGACTAGCGGGGACAGATACGCAGTATTTT. Protein: CASSVGLAGTDTQYF.

This chain joins TRBV5-1 and TRBJ1-1; 8 bases align to TRBD1. Germline CDR1 reads SGHRS; CDR2 reads YFSETQ. The CDR3 is 18 residues long. V trimming: 2 bases; J trimming: 1 base; junction bases outside the gene matches: 13. The CDR3 loop reads CASSLSIGGQVTNTEAFF. The CDR3 DNA follows: TGCGCCAGCAGCTTATCGATAGGGGGACAGGTCACGAACACTGAAGCTTTCTTT.

This clone is a singleton in its sample. The chain combines TRBV28 with TRBJ1-1; D unclear. Trimming shortened V by 2 bases and J by 7 bases, and 5 bases separated the two germline ends. Germline CDR1 reads MDHEN; CDR2 reads SYDVKM. The CDR3 covers 11 residues. The CDR3 DNA is TGTGCCAGCAGTTTACATAGTGAAGCTTTCTTT. Translated: CASSLHSEAFF.

V and J are TRBV6-1 and TRBJ1-1, with 10 positions matching TRBD1. V lost 6 bases, J lost 10 bases, and 11 bases stayed unmatched. CDR3 length: 14 residues. CDR1 is MNHNS and CDR2 is SASEGT in the germline V gene. CDR3 bases: TGTGCCAGCAGAAACCGGGACAGGGGAATCGGAGCTTTCTTT. As protein: CASRNRDRGIGAFF.

The chain joins TRBV7-8 to TRBJ1-3; D is possibly TRBD1 (5 bases). V was clipped by 1 base and J by 0 bases, with 10 bases between them. This CDR3 spans 16 amino acids. CDR1 is SGHVS, CDR2 FQNEAQ, per germline. The chain's CDR3 is CASSLELGGSGNTIYF. The DNA of the CDR3 is TGTGCCAGCAGCTTAGAGCTCGGGGGCTCTGGAAACACCATATATTTT.

The chain carries TRBV10-2 and TRBJ2-1; TRBD1 aligns across 7 bases. The V gene's germline CDR1 is WSHSY and CDR2 SAAADI. The CDR3 spans 18 residues. V lost 0 bases, J lost 9 bases, and 17 bases stayed unmatched. DNA for the CDR3: TGCGCCAGCAGTGAGTCGGGACCAAGCCCCTCACGACAGGGTGAGCAGTTCTTC. Amino acid sequence: CASSESGPSPSRQGEQFF.

The chain recombines TRBV6-6 with TRBJ1-6; TRBD1 might be the D (6 bases). The CDR3 contains 15 residues. V lost 6 bases to trimming and J lost 5 bases, with 14 bases between them. Germline V CDR1 and CDR2: MNHNY, SVGAGI (reference sequence). This CDR3 reads CASSRLDRNNSPLHF. The CDR3 region has the DNA TGTGCCAGCAGCAGACTTGACAGGAATAATTCACCCCTCCACTTT.

On this clone itself: The sample contains more than one DNA sequence encoding this CDR3. The chain uses TRBV5-6 and TRBJ1-2, with 10 bases matching TRBD1. V lost 6 bases to trimming and J lost 6 bases; unmatched junction nucleotides: 14. Germline V CDR1 and CDR2: SGHDT, YYEEEE. This CDR3 has 16 amino acids. CDR3 DNA sequence: TGTGCCAGCAACTTACCTGACAGGGGGCAACAAGATGGCTACACCTTC. It is translated as CASNLPDRGQQDGYTF.

In its sample, this clone was seen once. Other DNA sequences in this specimen translate into the identical CDR3. V is TRBV30 and J is TRBJ2-6; a possible D gene is TRBD1 (5 bases). V lost 0 bases to trimming and J lost 1 base, with 7 bases between them. Germline V gene data show CDR1 as GTSNPN and CDR2 as SVGIG (reference sequence). The CDR3 spans 15 residues. CDR3 region: CAWSVGVSGANVLTF. Here the CDR3 DNA reads TGTGCCTGGAGTGTAGGGGTTTCTGGGGCCAACGTCCTGACTTTC.

The V and J genes are TRBV5-1 and TRBJ2-5, with 8 nucleotides matching TRBD2. Germline CDR1 SGHRS, CDR2 YFSETQ. The CDR3 runs 14 residues. V gave up 2 bases and J gave up 2 bases; unmatched junction bases: 2. The CDR3 protein is CASSLPGGQETQYF. DNA for the CDR3: TGCGCCAGCAGCTTACCGGGGGGGCAAGAGACCCAGTACTTC.

This sequence joins TRBV11-2 and TRBJ2-5; the D gene is possibly TRBD2 (6 bases). The J call is doubtful: the DNA matches TRBJ2-7 better. CDR1 is SGHAT, CDR2 FQNNGV, per germline. There are 15 residues in the CDR3. The CDR3, as DNA: TGTGCCAGCAGCTCCCTGGCGGGACCGCTCTACGAGCAGTACTTC. Residues: CASSSLAGPLYEQYF.

This clone was detected only a few times. The V gene is TRBV2, the J gene TRBJ2-1, with 10 nucleotides matching TRBD2. CDR3 length equals 16 residues. CDR1 and CDR2 from the germline V gene are SNHLY and FYNNEI. Losses at the gene ends were 8 bases for V and 4 bases for J; bases not matched to a gene: 11. CDR3 protein: CASSLEGLARYNEQFF. The CDR3 DNA reads as TGTGCCAGCTCCCTCGAGGGACTAGCGAGATACAATGAGCAGTTCTTC.

The rearrangement joins TRBV30 to TRBJ2-6, with TRBD1 matching over 8 bases. Germline V gene lookup returns CDR1 GTSNPN and CDR2 SVGIG (reference sequence). This CDR3 contains 15 residues. V lost 2 bases, J lost 5 bases, and 5 bases stayed unmatched. CDR3 bases: TGTGCCTGGAGTTACAGGGGGATCAGGGCCAACGTCCTGACTTTC. This codes for CAWSYRGIRANVLTF.